These 9 T cell receptor beta chains were sequenced from one sample in a study of T cells after yellow fever vaccination. Via MiXCR, TCRdb re-called the 5' RACE reads, giving one row per CDR3 protein. Of 300,000 or so distinct CDR3 sequences in the sample, about an eighth were seen once. Sequencing used CD4+ T cells sorted from PBMCs, obtained 45 days after the yellow fever booster vaccination. These receptors were taken from a man younger than 45 who received the YFV17D yellow fever vaccine.

A few counts support this clonotype. The J gene is TRBJ2-2, the V gene TRBV5-1, with TRBD2 as a possible D gene (5 bases). The V gene lost 0 bases and the J gene lost 6 bases, with 12 bases spanning the gap. Germline V CDR1 and CDR2: SGHRS, YFSETQ. This CDR3 has 15 residues. Written as DNA, the CDR3 is TGCGCCAGCAGCTTGGGTGGGAGCATCGCCGGGGAGCTGTTTTTT. It translates to CASSLGGSIAGELFF.

The chain has TRBV5-1 and TRBJ2-1; D is perhaps TRBD1 or TRBD2 (5 bases each). This CDR3 contains 15 residues. V gave up 2 bases and J gave up 6 bases, with 15 bases separating them. Germline CDR1 reads SGHRS; CDR2 reads YFSETQ. The CDR3 DNA is TGCGCCAGCAGCTTCGACACCCCTGGGGGCAATGAGCAGTTCTTC. Translation: CASSFDTPGGNEQFF.

This clonotype has just a few counts. V is TRBV20-1 and J is TRBJ2-1; D gene unclear. V was pared by 7 bases and J by 3 bases, with 10 bases between. The germline gives CDR1 DFQATT, CDR2 SNEGSKA (reference sequence). The CDR3 sequence is 12 residues long. The CDR3 DNA sequence: TGCAGTGTTAGGGATCTCTACAATGAGCAGTTCTTC. This gives the protein CSVRDLYNEQFF.

This sequence joins TRBV23-1 and TRBJ2-1; 13 nucleotides agree with TRBD2. TRBV23-1 is assigned to the ORF class and has an uncertain function. Trimming cost V 0 bases and J 3 bases; bases outside gene matches: 2. The CDR3 extends over 17 amino acids. The CDR3 region has the DNA TGCGCCAGCAGTCAATCAGGGACTAGCGGGAACTACAATGAGCAGTTCTTC. Protein: CASSQSGTSGNYNEQFF.

The chain couples TRBV5-8 to TRBJ2-1, with 7 bases matching TRBD2. Germline values: CDR1 SGHTS, CDR2 YDEGEE. Losses at the gene ends were 3 bases for V and 0 bases for J; bases not matched to a gene: 6. This CDR3 has 16 residues. CDR3 in DNA: TGTGCCAGCAGCTCGGGACTACCGAGCTCCTACAATGAGCAGTTCTTC. Amino acid sequence: CASSSGLPSSYNEQFF.

This clonotype has a single count. The chain joins TRBV20-1 to TRBJ2-7, with D uncertain. This CDR3 contains 11 residues. Germline V CDR1 and CDR2: DFQATT, SNEGSKA (reference sequence). Between the trimmed V and J ends, which lost 6 bases and 2 bases, there was a span of 8 bases. The CDR3 loop reads CSAPGAYEQYF. In DNA form, the CDR3 reads TGCAGTGCCCCGGGCGCCTACGAGCAGTACTTC.

The chain uses TRBV6-5 and TRBJ2-4; D possibly corresponds to TRBD1 (6 bases). The germline V gene has CDR1 MNHEY and CDR2 SVGAGI. Between the trimmed V and J ends, which lost 0 bases and 5 bases, there was a span of 17 bases. This CDR3 has 17 amino acids. The CDR3 protein is CASSYSTFPGTQNIQYF. The CDR3 DNA reads as TGTGCCAGCAGTTACTCCACTTTCCCTGGGACACAAAACATTCAGTACTTC.

This rearrangement joins TRBV5-1 to TRBJ2-5; no clear D gene. In germline, CDR1 is SGHRS, CDR2 YFSETQ. The V and J ends lost 5 bases and 1 base respectively, with 9 bases between them. The CDR3 is 13 amino acids. As DNA, the CDR3 is TGCGCCAGCAGAGTTAGGCCCCAAGAGACCCAGTACTTC. Its protein product is CASRVRPQETQYF.

The V call is TRBV5-1, the J call TRBJ2-7; 8 bases are shared with TRBD2. The ends lost 6 bases at V and 0 bases at J; junction bases unmatched: 8. Germline CDR1 SGHRS, CDR2 YFSETQ. The CDR3 sequence is 15 residues long. CDR3 nucleotides: TGCGCCAGCACTCCCGGGGGGGTAGGCTCCTACGAGCAGTACTTC. It encodes CASTPGGVGSYEQYF.